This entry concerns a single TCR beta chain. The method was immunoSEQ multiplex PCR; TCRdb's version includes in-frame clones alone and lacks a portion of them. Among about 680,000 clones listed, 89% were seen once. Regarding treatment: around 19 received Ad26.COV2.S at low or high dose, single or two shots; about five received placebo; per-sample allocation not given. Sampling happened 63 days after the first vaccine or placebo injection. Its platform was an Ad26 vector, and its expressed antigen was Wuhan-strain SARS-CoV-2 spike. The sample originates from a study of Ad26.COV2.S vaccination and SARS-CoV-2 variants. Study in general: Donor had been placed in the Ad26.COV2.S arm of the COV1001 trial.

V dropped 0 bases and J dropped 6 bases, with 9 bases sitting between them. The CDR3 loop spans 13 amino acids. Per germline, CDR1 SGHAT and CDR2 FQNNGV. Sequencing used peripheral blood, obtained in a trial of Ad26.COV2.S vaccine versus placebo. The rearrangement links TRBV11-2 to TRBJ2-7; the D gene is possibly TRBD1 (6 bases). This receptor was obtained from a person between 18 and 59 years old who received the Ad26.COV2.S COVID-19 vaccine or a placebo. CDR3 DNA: TGTGCCAGCAGCTTAGATCTGGGGGCCGAGCAGTACTTC. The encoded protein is CASSLDLGAEQYF.